This T cell receptor beta chain derives from a study of T cells in women clearing cervical HPV infection. The protocol was immunoSEQ multiplex PCR, while the TCRdb copy is restricted to in-frame clones and leaves out a portion. With 40,000 or so clones in the sample, the ten largest clones hold 5.8%. All participants had a single incident cervical HPV16 infection, and prevalent HPV16 infections were excluded. By frequency, this clone registers medium-sized. Sequencing ends 3 residues short of the CDR3 end; the germline J gene provides the rest. The CDR3 length is 13 residues. The germline CDR1 and CDR2 sequences are SNHLY and FYNNEI. V was clipped by 4 bases and J by 4 bases, with 10 bases between them.

This chain links TRBV2 with TRBJ1-1; D unresolved. This TCR was sampled from a woman aged 18-69 years with a cervical HPV16 infection that either progressed to CIN3+ or cleared (not recorded which). Specimen: blood buffy coat. The sequenced CDR3 bases are TGTGCCAGCAGTGTTTTAAGCGGCACTGAA. This gives the protein CASSVLSGTE. Given in full, the CDR3 is CASSVLSGTEAFF.